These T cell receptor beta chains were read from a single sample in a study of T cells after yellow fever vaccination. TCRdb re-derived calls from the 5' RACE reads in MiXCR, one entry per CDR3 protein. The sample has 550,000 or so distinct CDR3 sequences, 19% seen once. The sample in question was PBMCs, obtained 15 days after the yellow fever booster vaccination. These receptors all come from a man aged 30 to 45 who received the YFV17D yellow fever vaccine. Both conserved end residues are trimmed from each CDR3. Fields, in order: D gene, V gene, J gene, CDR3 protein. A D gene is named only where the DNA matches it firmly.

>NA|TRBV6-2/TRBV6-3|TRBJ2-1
ASSYSRPPYNEQF
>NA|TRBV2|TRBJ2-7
ASTSNYEQY
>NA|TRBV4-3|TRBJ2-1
ASSQETFNEQF
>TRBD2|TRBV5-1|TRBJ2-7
ASSPTGLAGTEQY
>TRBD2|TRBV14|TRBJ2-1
ASSQGDASGYNEQF
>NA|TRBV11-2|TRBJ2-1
ASSLGVTKNEQF
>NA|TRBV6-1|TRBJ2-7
ASSPSQSYEQY
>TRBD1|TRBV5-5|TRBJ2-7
ANPTGLTYEQY
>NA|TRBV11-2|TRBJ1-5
ASSLPNQPQH
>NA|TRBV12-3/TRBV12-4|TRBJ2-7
ASTQAGYEQY
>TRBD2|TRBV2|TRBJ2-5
ASSENTGRDPQWETQY
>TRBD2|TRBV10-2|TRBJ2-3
ASRGASGSLTDTQY
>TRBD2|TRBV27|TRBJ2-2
ASWGGFNTGELF
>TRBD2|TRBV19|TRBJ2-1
ASSINPLLAGVSYNEQF
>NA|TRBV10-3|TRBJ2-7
AISEQLGAYEQY
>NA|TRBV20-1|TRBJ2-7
SARWIPESSYEQY
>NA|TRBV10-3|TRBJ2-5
AISYQETQY
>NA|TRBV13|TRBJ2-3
ASSLVGLTTDTQY
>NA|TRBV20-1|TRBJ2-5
SAKDWKETQY
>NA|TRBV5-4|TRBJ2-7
ASSLNSQGFEQY
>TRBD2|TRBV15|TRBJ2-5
ATSSGGGETQY
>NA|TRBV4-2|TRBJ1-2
ASSQGQTTGYGYT
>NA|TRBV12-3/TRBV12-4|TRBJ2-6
ASSFSDSGANVLT
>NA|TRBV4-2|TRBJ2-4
ASSQEGVLGRSGGEGIQY
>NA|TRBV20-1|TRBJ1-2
SARSPQSWYGYT
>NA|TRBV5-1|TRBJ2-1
ASSLGESSYNEQF
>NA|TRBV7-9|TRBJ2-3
ASSMTRTDTQY
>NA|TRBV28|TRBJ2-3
ASTGTSSGDTQY
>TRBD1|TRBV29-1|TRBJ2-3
SYYTGTGMVLIDTQY
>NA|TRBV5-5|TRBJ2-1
ASSLYGANEQF
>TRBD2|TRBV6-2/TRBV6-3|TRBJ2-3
ASRRLAGGGADTQY
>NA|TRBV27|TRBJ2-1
ASSKAVSSYNERF
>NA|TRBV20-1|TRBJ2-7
SAKLGGAKDEQY
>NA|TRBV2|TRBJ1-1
ASSEGLSKEAF
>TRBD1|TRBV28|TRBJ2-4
ASSPRSLTGGVDIQY
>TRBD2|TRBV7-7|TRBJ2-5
ASSPAGTEETQY
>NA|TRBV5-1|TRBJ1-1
ASHAENTEAF
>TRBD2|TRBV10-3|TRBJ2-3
AITSGSTDTQY
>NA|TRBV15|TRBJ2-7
ATSRVRGLLYEQY
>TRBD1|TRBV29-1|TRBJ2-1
SVYPRTGFANEQF
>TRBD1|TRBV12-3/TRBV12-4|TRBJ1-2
ASSPRDRGMSGYT
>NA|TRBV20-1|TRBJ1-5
SASGLALDGPQH
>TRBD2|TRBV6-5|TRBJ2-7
ASRDRLGREY
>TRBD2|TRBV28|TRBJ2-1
ASSLGSGRNEQF
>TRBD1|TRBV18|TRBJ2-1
ASSPQGPFGNEQF
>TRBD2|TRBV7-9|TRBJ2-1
ASSATSGLSYNEQF
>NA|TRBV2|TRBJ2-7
ASSESPGGADEQY
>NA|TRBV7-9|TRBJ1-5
ASSLGVEQPQH
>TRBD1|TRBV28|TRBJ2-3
ASSSGQGYTDTQY
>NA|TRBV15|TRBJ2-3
ATSRGTEPWTQITDTQY
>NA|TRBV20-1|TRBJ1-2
SASLSYGYT
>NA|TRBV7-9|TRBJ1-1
ASSLAGWGTEAF